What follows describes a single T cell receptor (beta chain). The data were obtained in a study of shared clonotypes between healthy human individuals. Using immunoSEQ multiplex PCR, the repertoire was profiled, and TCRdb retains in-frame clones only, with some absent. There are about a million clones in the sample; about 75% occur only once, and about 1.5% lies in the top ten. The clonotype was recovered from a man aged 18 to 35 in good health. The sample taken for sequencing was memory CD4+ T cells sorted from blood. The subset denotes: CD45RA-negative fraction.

The CDR3 DNA follows: TGCGCCAGCAGCTATAGTATTTCCTCCTACGAGCAGTACTTC. Protein product: CASSYSISSYEQYF. The chain has TRBV5-1 and TRBJ2-7; D not resolved. Germline V lookup: CDR1 SGHRS, CDR2 YFSETQ. Trimming pared 3 bases from V and 0 bases from J, leaving 10 bases between. The CDR3 is 14 residues long.